The 10 T cell receptor beta chains in this list originate from one sample, sequenced in a study of T cell repertoires in cytomegalovirus infection. Each CDR3 protein gets one entry after TCRdb re-called the reads with MiXCR. This table holds around 230,000 distinct CDR3 sequences, 5% to 8.5% found once. Input material: PBMCs. The receptor set was obtained from a human donor in good health (CMV status not recorded). Some clones in this sample may be carry-over from other donors' samples.

The rearrangement uses TRBV4-1 and TRBJ1-2; weak D call: TRBD1 (5 bases). CDR3 size: 19 residues. Germline V gene lookup returns CDR1 MGHRA and CDR2 YSYEKL. Trimming stripped 1 base from V and 1 base from J, with 22 bases between. The CDR3 spells CASSQAGLPLQGGNYGYTF. The CDR3 coding sequence is TGCGCCAGCAGCCAAGCTGGCCTACCTCTCCAGGGAGGTAACTATGGCTACACCTTC.

Ten or more counts support this clonotype. This chain connects TRBV28 to TRBJ2-7; D call uncertain. Germline assignment: CDR1 MDHEN and CDR2 SYDVKM. CDR3 length equals 12 residues. V was cut by 3 bases and J by 3 bases, with 6 bases left in between. CDR3 amino acids: CASSLAYYEQYF. The CDR3 bases are TGTGCCAGCAGTTTGGCTTACTACGAGCAGTACTTC.

This clonotype was seen ten or more times. The rearrangement uses TRBV10-3 and TRBJ1-3; D not resolved. The length of the CDR3 is 15 residues. Germline-derived CDR1 and CDR2 are ENHRY and SYGVKD. The germline V and J ends were trimmed by 5 bases and 4 bases, with 15 bases remaining between them. The CDR3 nucleotides read TGTGCCATCAGTTTTCAGGCGGGGTCCGGAAACACCATATATTTT. It encodes CAISFQAGSGNTIYF.

V usage is TRBV11-2 and J usage is TRBJ1-2, with a tentative D call TRBD1 (5 bases). This CDR3 is 14 amino acids long. The germline V gene has CDR1 SGHAT and CDR2 FQNNGV. Trimming removed 7 bases at V and 0 bases at J, with 12 bases between. This CDR3 reads CASTPGGPNYGYTF. DNA of the CDR3: TGTGCCAGCACCCCCGGGGGACCTAACTATGGCTACACCTTC. Filled out from reference TRBV11-2 and TRBJ1-2, the complete variable domain reads EAGVAQSPRYKIIEKRQSVAFWCNPISGHATLYWYQQILGQGPKLLIQFQNNGVVDDSQLPKDRFSAERLKGVDSTLKIQPAKLEDSAVYLCASTPGGPNYGYTFGSGTRLTVV.

In its sample, this clonotype was seen a few times. The V and J genes are TRBV20-1 and TRBJ2-1; 8 bases line up with TRBD1. CDR3 length: 16 amino acids. From germline, CDR1 is DFQATT and CDR2 SNEGSKA (reference sequence). Trimming removed 4 bases from V and 1 base from J; junction bases left unmatched: 9. CDR3 protein: CSAKGRGPQSYNEQFF. The CDR3 DNA is TGCAGTGCTAAGGGCAGGGGGCCTCAATCCTACAATGAGCAGTTCTTC.

Only a few counts were recorded for this clonotype. This sequence joins TRBV4-1 and TRBJ2-1; D is unresolved. The CDR3 length is 16 residues. Trimming stripped 3 bases from V and 4 bases from J, with 16 bases between. Per the germline V gene, CDR1 is MGHRA and CDR2 is YSYEKL. As DNA, the CDR3 is TGCGCCAGCAGCCATCACCGGCACAGCCGTTACAATGAGCAGTTCTTC. This translates into CASSHHRHSRYNEQFF.

At least ten counts were recorded for this clonotype. The chain has TRBV20-1 and TRBJ2-5; D unresolved. Between the trimmed V and J ends, which lost 7 bases and 2 bases, there was a span of 14 bases. Germline CDR1 is DFQATT and CDR2 is SNEGSKA (reference sequence). CDR3 length: 13 amino acids. The CDR3 spells CSVPGPGQETQYF. CDR3 coding DNA: TGCAGTGTTCCGGGTCCTGGGCAAGAGACCCAGTACTTC.

This clonotype was observed many times. The gene calls are TRBV7-6 and TRBJ1-4, with D perhaps matching TRBD1 (5 bases). The V and J ends lost 5 bases and 5 bases respectively, with 15 bases between them. Per germline, CDR1 SGHVS and CDR2 FNYEAQ. The CDR3 length is 15 residues. In DNA form, the CDR3 reads TGTGCCAGCAGCCTGAGTGGACACCGCAATGAAAAACTGTTTTTT. Residues: CASSLSGHRNEKLFF.

This clonotype showed up many times. The chain's CDR3 is CSASNPQGGTYEQYF. CDR3 nucleotides: TGCAGTGCTAGCAACCCCCAGGGGGGTACCTACGAGCAGTACTTC. This sequence joins TRBV20-1 and TRBJ2-7, with D maybe TRBD1 (7 bases). Germline V CDR1 and CDR2: DFQATT, SNEGSKA (reference sequence). V lost 3 bases to trimming and J lost 2 bases, with 17 bases between them. The CDR3 spans 15 residues.

The rearrangement uses TRBV11-2 and TRBJ2-3; weak D call: TRBD2 (6 bases). Deletions cut 5 bases from V and 3 bases from J, with 15 bases between. The CDR3 is made up of 15 amino acids. CDR1 and CDR2 (germline): SGHAT, FQNNGV. CDR3 loop: CASSIDGGGTDTQYF. The DNA for the CDR3 is TGTGCCAGCAGCATCGACGGTGGAGGGACAGATACGCAGTATTTT.